This TCR beta chain derives from a study of T cells after yellow fever vaccination (dated by TCRdb to between 2018 and 2021). The study in broad terms: The SMART-Seq v4 Ultra Low Input RNA kit was used to prepare libraries from fractions with low cell numbers. Blood was drawn at multiple timepoints before and after primary and secondary immunization, with bulk PBMC replicates and cell subsets isolated. To follow T-cell clones before and after both primary and booster YFV17D yellow fever vaccination, bulk TCR alpha and beta repertoires underwent longitudinal sequencing. The cohort comprised two healthy male donors, one aged 18 to 29 and one aged 30 to 40 years.

Notes on this clonotype: Its specific antigen is unknown. It has no much larger one-base neighbor in the sample; base qualities were not kept.

TCR cDNA was made using 5'RACE template switching, a step that added a universal primer site and unique molecular identifiers. cDNA synthesis was primed from both the TCR alpha and TCR beta constant segments. Libraries were amplified in two PCR steps, with sample barcodes and sequencing adapters added in the second step. Sequencing of libraries was done on Illumina HiSeq 2500 (2x100 bp) or NovaSeq (2x150 bp). Turning to the authors' computational methods: Reads were demultiplexed and collapsed into UMI consensus sequences with MIGEC, and V(D)J alignment was performed with MiXCR. Using edgeR on replicate PBMC samples, clonotypes were called vaccine-responding if FDR was below 0.01 and the log2 fold change was above 5 up to day 15. Bulk clonotypes were assigned CD4 or CD8 identity according to which sequenced CD4 or CD8 repertoire held them at higher abundance. Starting from the raw public reads, TCRdb applied fastp trimming at Q25, assembled clones with MiXCR and retained in-frame beta chains. All rows with the same CDR3 protein become a single entry with the most common DNA and genes. Clone size and V and J calls follow TCRdb, not the original study. The sample table shows approximately 600,000 distinct CDR3 sequences, and roughly an eighth are seen once. 14% to 15% of the sample is held by the ten biggest clonotypes.

General findings and caveats noted by the study authors: Computational filtering was required because FACS-sorted repertoires could contain abundant contaminating clonotypes from the bulk population. Compared with the primary T-cell response, the secondary T-cell response was faster but weaker, reaching its peak on day 5 rather than on day 15. After the booster, most of the clones that had expanded following primary vaccination were detected again (roughly 97% of CD4 and around 87% of CD8), which suggests that memory was broadly maintained. A small share of clonotypes occurred in both CD4 and CD8 compartments, likely arising from convergent recombination. Only two donors were included in the study, so the extent to which the findings can be generalized is limited.

This specimen's treatment or condition label, interpreted: live attenuated yellow fever vaccine strain. At each blood-draw timepoint, two biological replicates of bulk PBMCs were obtained. A standard Ficoll-Paque protocol was used to isolate PBMCs from peripheral blood. TriZol was used to extract RNA from bulk PBMCs, from CD4 and CD8 fractions, and from dextramer-positive and dextramer-negative fractions. From cysteine to phenylalanine, the CDR3 is 17 amino acids long. Only CDR3 DNA is held: 51 bases, read in frame from base 1. V is cut back by 5 bases and J by 3 bases, with 9 bases in the junction unmatched. The germline V gene gives CDR1 as SGHTA and CDR2 as FQGNSA.

The clonotype comes from a man aged 25 to 40 who received the YFV17D yellow fever vaccine. Sequenced here: PBMCs, sampled on the day of the yellow fever booster vaccination. Here the chain combines TRBV7-2 and TRBJ2-2, with 10 junctional bases fitting TRBD1. DNA sequence: TGTGCCAGCAGCCGAAATAGACAGGGGGCGGACACCGGGGAGCTGTTTTTT. This yields the protein CASSRNRQGADTGELFF.